This entry concerns a single T cell receptor (beta chain). The sample belongs to a study of blood T cell repertoires in COVID-19. Study overall: Samples taken during acute and convalescent COVID-19 were collected in the United States, Italy and Spain. In each case, the material was cDNA or gDNA derived from T cells, B-cell-depleted T cells, or PBMCs.

The V gene's germline CDR1 is LNHDA and CDR2 SQIVND (reference sequence). The CDR3 runs 14 residues. Trimming took 4 bases from V and 0 from J; bases not matched to a gene: 2. In the original analysis: Amplification of reference gene primers provided the estimated nucleated cell counts. The method was immunoSEQ multiplex PCR; TCRdb's version includes in-frame clones alone and lacks a portion of them. From that table come the V and J calls and clone size; the DNA was used to work out D and trimming. The repertoire holds more than 65,000 clones, with approximately 82% as singletons. V is TRBV19 and J is TRBJ2-5; 7 bases line up with TRBD1. This clonotype originated in a woman older than 75 with acute or convalescent COVID-19. The sample was peripheral blood. CDR3 residues: CASSKGQYQETQYF. The CDR3 nucleotides are TGTGCCAGTAGTAAGGGACAGTACCAAGAGACCCAGTACTTC.